Following are 25 T cell receptor beta chains from one sample sequenced in a study of CD8+ T cells in alopecia areata. cDNA reverse transcribed from extracted RNA served as the sequencing template. The protocol was immunoSEQ multiplex PCR, while the TCRdb copy is restricted to in-frame clones and leaves out a portion. The sample shows some 170,000 clones, 58% of them seen only once. As to treatment: oral pan-JAK inhibitor, 5-10 mg twice daily. The specimen was CD4+ T cells sorted from blood, collected at approximately week 60, from a patient treated with tofacitinib. The receptors were sampled from a human donor with alopecia areata.

This clone was seen only a few times. The chain combines TRBV6-1 with TRBJ2-3, with 8 bases matching TRBD2. After removal of 3 bases from V and 4 bases from J, the junction contained 9 bases not matched to a gene. CDR1 and CDR2 (germline): MNHNS, SASEGT. This CDR3 spans 16 amino acids. The DNA of the CDR3 is TGTGCCAGCAGTGAGTCTTTTATGCGGGGGGCAGATACGCAGTATTTT. It encodes CASSESFMRGADTQYF.

The CDR3 reads CASSLMGRDTQYF. CDR3 DNA sequence: TGTGCCAGCAGCTTGATGGGGAGGGATACGCAGTATTTT. The V gene is TRBV5-6, the J gene TRBJ2-3; TRBD2 is a possible D gene (6 bases). V was trimmed by 1 base and J by 6 bases, leaving 9 bases between them. Looked up from germline, CDR1 is SGHDT and CDR2 is YYEEEE. This CDR3 has 13 amino acids.

This clone was observed a few times. This rearrangement joins TRBV5-1 to TRBJ1-1; a possible D gene is TRBD1 (5 bases). Germline-derived CDR1 and CDR2 are SGHRS and YFSETQ. Between the trimmed V and J ends, which lost 5 bases and 0 bases, there was a span of 14 bases. CDR3 size: 15 residues. CDR3 DNA sequence: TGCGCCAGCAGGGGAGGGGACGGAATGAACACTGAAGCTTTCTTT. It yields the protein CASRGGDGMNTEAFF.

This clone was counted many times. J is TRBJ1-4 and V is TRBV6-1; 8 bases fit TRBD1. The CDR3 has 14 amino acids. Germline V gene sequence: CDR1 MNHNS, CDR2 SASEGT. The J segment lost 8 bases and the V segment lost 7 bases, leaving 9 bases of the junction unmatched. CDR3 residues: CASIAGGTDEKLFF. In nucleotides, the CDR3 is TGTGCCAGCATTGCAGGGGGCACGGACGAAAAACTGTTTTTT.

In this sample, this clone turned up a few times. The chain employs TRBV7-2 and TRBJ2-2, with D tentatively TRBD1 (6 bases). Between the trimmed V and J ends, which lost 5 bases and 2 bases, there was a span of 9 bases. The germline CDR1 and CDR2 sequences are SGHTA and FQGNSA. The CDR3 contains 14 residues. This CDR3 reads CASSLQGNTGELFF. The DNA for the CDR3 is TGTGCCAGCAGCCTACAGGGAAACACCGGGGAGCTGTTTTTT.

The chain carries TRBV5-1 and TRBJ1-4, with D possibly matching TRBD1 (5 bases). The CDR3 extends over 15 amino acids. The V and J ends lost 4 bases and 0 bases respectively, with 10 bases between them. Looked up from germline, CDR1 is SGHRS and CDR2 is YFSETQ. CDR3 residues: CASSHGGTTNEKLFF. The CDR3 nucleotides are TGCGCCAGCAGCCACGGGGGAACAACTAATGAAAAACTGTTTTTT.

The chain combines TRBV9 with TRBJ2-5, with D possibly being TRBD1 (6 bases). The CDR3 covers 15 residues. From germline, CDR1 is SGDLS and CDR2 YYNGEE. The V end lost 0 bases, the J end lost 4 bases, and 13 bases lay between the germline ends. The CDR3 loop reads CASSVAQGWGETQYF. The CDR3 DNA follows: TGTGCCAGCAGCGTAGCTCAGGGGTGGGGAGAGACCCAGTACTTC.

The J gene is TRBJ1-2, the V gene TRBV9; TRBD1 matches 9 bases. The CDR3 loop spans 15 amino acids. V was clipped by 3 bases and J by 2 bases; unmatched bases: 5. Germline CDR1 reads SGDLS; CDR2 reads YYNGEE. As DNA, the CDR3 is TGTGCCAGCAGCGCAAGACAGGGGGAAAACTATGGCTACACCTTC. Protein: CASSARQGENYGYTF.

This chain uses TRBV7-2 with TRBJ2-3, with D tentatively TRBD1 (6 bases). From germline, CDR1 is SGHTA and CDR2 FQGNSA. V lost 1 base and J 2 bases, leaving 10 bases between the germline ends. The CDR3 loop spans 15 amino acids. The CDR3 reads CASSLEPGDTDTQYF. The CDR3 nucleotides read TGTGCCAGCAGCTTAGAGCCAGGGGACACAGATACGCAGTATTTT.

As regards this clone: The sample holds other DNA sequences that translate to the same CDR3. The chain couples TRBV9 to TRBJ1-1; unclear D gene. With 0 bases removed from V and 2 bases from J, the gap between germline ends came to 8 bases. This CDR3 is 14 amino acids long. Germline CDR1 is SGDLS and CDR2 is YYNGEE. In nucleotides, the CDR3 is TGTGCCAGCAGCGTAGGTTGGGCTAACACTGAAGCTTTCTTT. It translates to CASSVGWANTEAFF.

V is TRBV29-1 and J is TRBJ1-1, with a tentative D call TRBD1 (5 bases). The germline V and J ends were trimmed by 6 bases and 1 base, with 12 bases remaining between them. CDR3 length: 13 amino acids. The germline CDR1 and CDR2 sequences are SQVTM and ANQGSEA. The CDR3 coding sequence is TGCAGCGTAGCGGGACGCCAGAACACTGAAGCTTTCTTT. Amino acid sequence: CSVAGRQNTEAFF.

V usage is TRBV7-9 and J usage is TRBJ2-7; D perhaps matches TRBD1 (5 bases). Germline V gene data show CDR1 as SEHNR and CDR2 as FQNEAQ (reference sequence). This CDR3 has 15 residues. V was trimmed by 5 bases and J by 3 bases, leaving 17 bases between them. Here the CDR3 DNA reads TGTGCCAGCAGCACAACCCGACAGAGAAGCTACGAGCAGTACTTC. Translation gives CASSTTRQRSYEQYF. Variable domain in full (rest from reference TRBV7-9 and TRBJ2-7): DTGVSQNPRHKITKRGQNVTFRCDPISEHNRLYWYRQTLGQGPEFLTYFQNEAQLEKSRLLSDRFSAERPKGSFSTLEIQRTEQGDSAMYLCASSTTRQRSYEQYFGPGTRLTVT.

This clone was seen a handful of times. V and J are TRBV9 and TRBJ2-7; D not resolved. Germline V CDR1 and CDR2: SGDLS, YYNGEE. V dropped 3 bases and J dropped 6 bases, with 13 bases sitting between them. The CDR3 runs 13 residues. CDR3 sequence (DNA): TGTGCCAGCAGCGCAAGTATGGGCCTCGAGCAGTACTTC. Its translation is CASSASMGLEQYF.

This clone was found once. The chain is built from TRBV15 and TRBJ1-2; D not resolved. Deletions cut 2 bases from V and 6 bases from J, with 7 bases between. The CDR3 spans 12 residues. Germline-derived CDR1 and CDR2 are LNHNV and YYDKDF (reference sequence). CDR3 sequence: CATSRSGNGYTF. Here the CDR3 DNA reads TGTGCCACCAGCAGATCGGGTAATGGCTACACCTTC.

This clone was seen a few times. The chain combines TRBV7-8 with TRBJ2-7; TRBD1 is a possible D gene (5 bases). The ends were cut back, 2 bases at V and 7 bases at J, with 21 bases in the middle. Germline CDR1 is SGHVS and CDR2 is FQNEAQ. The CDR3 is made up of 16 amino acids. The CDR3 reads CASSLSRASGVVEQYF. The DNA of the CDR3 is TGTGCCAGCAGCTTAAGCAGGGCCTCAGGTGTGGTTGAGCAGTACTTC.

The genes are TRBV4-1 and TRBJ2-1; 11 nucleotides align to TRBD2. Germline values: CDR1 MGHRA, CDR2 YSYEKL. J gave up 9 bases and V 1 base, and 8 bases lay outside the gene matches. The CDR3 loop spans 16 amino acids. The CDR3 DNA reads TGCGCCAGCAGCCAAGGTGGGCTAGCGGGGGGAGGTGAGCAGTTCTTC. As protein: CASSQGGLAGGGEQFF.

The V call is TRBV6-5, the J call TRBJ2-7; D is unclear. The CDR3 runs to 15 residues. In germline, CDR1 is MNHEY, CDR2 SVGAGI. Deletions cut 2 bases from V and 3 bases from J, with 14 bases between. CDR3 in DNA: TGTGCCAGCAGTTACGGTTTTTTAGGGATCTACGAGCAGTACTTC. Residues: CASSYGFLGIYEQYF.

The V and J genes are TRBV5-1 and TRBJ2-7, with D perhaps TRBD1 (5 bases). Germline V CDR1 and CDR2: SGHRS, YFSETQ. The ends were cut back, 2 bases at V and 2 bases at J, with 11 bases in the middle. This CDR3 contains 14 residues. This CDR3 is CASSFTGKTYEQYF. DNA for the CDR3: TGCGCCAGCAGCTTCACAGGAAAAACCTACGAGCAGTACTTC. Full variable domain (remainder filled in from reference TRBV5-1 and TRBJ2-7): KAGVTQTPRYLIKTRGQQVTLSCSPISGHRSVSWYQQTPGQGLQFLFEYFSETQRNKGNFPGRFSGRQFSNSRSEMNVSTLELGDSALYLCASSFTGKTYEQYFGPGTRLTVT.

This clone has only a few counts. The rearrangement uses TRBV29-1 and TRBJ1-1; D remains unclear. The CDR3 runs to 14 residues. Germline V CDR1 and CDR2: SQVTM, ANQGSEA. Trimming pared 4 bases from V and 1 base from J, leaving 13 bases between. The CDR3: CSVGRRTGNTEAFF. The CDR3 bases are TGCAGCGTTGGGCGTCGGACGGGGAACACTGAAGCTTTCTTT.

The genes are TRBV7-9 and TRBJ2-7; D may be TRBD2 (6 bases). V was shortened by 6 bases and J by 6 bases, with 15 bases between the two germline ends. CDR3 length: 13 residues. Germline CDR1 and CDR2: SEHNR and FQNEAQ (reference sequence). The CDR3 DNA follows: TGTGCCAGCAGGGCCATCGGGGGTACCGAGCAGTACTTC. This sequence encodes CASRAIGGTEQYF. The entire variable domain, with the rest obtained from reference TRBV7-9 and TRBJ2-7, is as follows: DTGVSQNPRHKITKRGQNVTFRCDPISEHNRLYWYRQTLGQGPEFLTYFQNEAQLEKSRLLSDRFSAERPKGSFSTLEIQRTEQGDSAMYLCASRAIGGTEQYFGPGTRLTVT.

Here the CDR3 reads CASSSGPSNYGYTF. CDR3 bases: TGTGCCAGCAGCTCCGGACCGTCTAACTATGGCTACACCTTC. This rearrangement joins TRBV7-9 to TRBJ1-2; no clear D. Germline CDR1 is SEHNR and CDR2 is FQNEAQ (reference sequence). The CDR3 spans 14 residues. Trimming took 4 bases from V and 0 from J, leaving 9 bases between them.

This clone was seen a few times. The chain has TRBV5-1 and TRBJ2-2; D is possibly TRBD1 or TRBD2 (5 bases each). Trimming removed 0 bases from V and 0 bases from J, with 9 bases in between. Germline CDR1 and CDR2: SGHRS and YFSETQ. The CDR3 has 16 residues. In DNA, the CDR3 is TGCGCCAGCAGCTTGGCCGGGACGTCGAACACCGGGGAGCTGTTTTTT. Translating gives CASSLAGTSNTGELFF.

The chain recombines TRBV6-5 with TRBJ1-2; a weak D match, TRBD1 (5 bases). Per the germline V gene, CDR1 is MNHEY and CDR2 is SVGAGI. The CDR3 runs 13 residues. Trimming shortened V by 2 bases and J by 7 bases, and 11 bases separated the two germline ends. This CDR3 reads CASSYQGSGGYTF. CDR3 nucleotides: TGTGCCAGCAGTTACCAGGGTTCGGGTGGCTACACCTTC.

CDR3 region: CASFYWDTPNTEAFF. For the CDR3, the DNA is TGTGCCAGCTTCTACTGGGACACCCCGAACACTGAAGCTTTCTTT. The chain couples TRBV5-4 to TRBJ1-1, with D perhaps TRBD1 (6 bases). The V and J ends lost 7 bases and 1 base respectively, with 17 bases between them. CDR1 is SGHNT, CDR2 YYREEE, per germline (reference sequence). The CDR3 has 15 residues.

This chain links TRBV30 with TRBJ1-5, with 10 bases aligning to TRBD1. Losses at the gene ends were 4 bases for V and 2 bases for J; bases not matched to a gene: 5. This CDR3 contains 15 residues. Germline CDR1 GTSNPN, CDR2 SVGIG (reference sequence). The CDR3: CAWTPGTGGNQPQHF. The DNA of the CDR3 is TGTGCCTGGACCCCCGGGACAGGGGGCAATCAGCCCCAGCATTTT.